Listed here are 2 T cell receptor beta chains from one sample, sequenced in a study of blood T cell repertoires in COVID-19. This table comes from immunoSEQ multiplex PCR, and its TCRdb copy is limited to in-frame clones, with some not included. The sample has 250,000 to 300,000 clones, roughly 87% seen once. The source material was PBMCs or T cells enriched from blood (not recorded which). Receptors were obtained from a woman aged 30 to 39 who had recovered from COVID-19.

The rearrangement joins TRBV5-6 to TRBJ2-7; weak D call: TRBD2 (6 bases). Germline CDR1 SGHDT, CDR2 YYEEEE. V shed 3 bases and J shed 3 bases, with 13 bases lying between them. The CDR3 is 14 residues long. DNA for the CDR3: TGTGCCAGCAGCTACCGGGAGACCGGCTACGAGCAGTACTTC. Protein: CASSYRETGYEQYF.

The chain combines TRBV5-5 with TRBJ1-4; D not certain. The V end lost 4 bases, the J end lost 8 bases, and 18 bases lay between the germline ends. The CDR3 totals 15 residues. Germline V gene data show CDR1 as SGHKS and CDR2 as YYEKEE (reference sequence). DNA of the CDR3: TGTGCCAGCAGCCCCGAGGGTCAGGCTTGGGAAAAACTGTTTTTT. This translates into CASSPEGQAWEKLFF. Based on the CDR3 plus reference TRBV5-5 and TRBJ1-4, the full variable domain is DAGVTQSPTHLIKTRGQQVTLRCSPISGHKSVSWYQQVLGQGPQFIFQYYEKEERGRGNFPDRFSARQFPNYSSELNVNALLLGDSALYLCASSPEGQAWEKLFFGSGTQLSVL.